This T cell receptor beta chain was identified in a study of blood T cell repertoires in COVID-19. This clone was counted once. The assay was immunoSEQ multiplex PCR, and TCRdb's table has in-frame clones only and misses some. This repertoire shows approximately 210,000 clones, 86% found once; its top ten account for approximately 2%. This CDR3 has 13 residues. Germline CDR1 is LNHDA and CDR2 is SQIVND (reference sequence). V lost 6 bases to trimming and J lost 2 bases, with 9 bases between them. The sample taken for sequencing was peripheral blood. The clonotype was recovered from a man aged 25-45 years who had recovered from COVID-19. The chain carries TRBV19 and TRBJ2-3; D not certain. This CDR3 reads CASSTGFTDTQYF. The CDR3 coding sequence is TGTGCCAGTAGCACCGGGTTCACAGATACGCAGTATTTT.